The source of this T cell receptor (beta chain) is a study of blood T cell repertoires in COVID-19. Study-level background: Sources were T cells, B-cell-depleted T cells, or PBMCs; the material itself was cDNA or gDNA.

The CDR3 loop spans 14 amino acids. Germline V gives CDR1 MNHNY, CDR2 SVGAGI (reference sequence). The ends lost 5 bases at V and 1 base at J; junction bases unmatched: 3. TCRdb's table, derived via immunoSEQ multiplex PCR, lists solely in-frame clones and lacks some. The table has 110,000 to 150,000 clones, 70% to 90% seen once; the top ten hold roughly 1.9%. The V and J genes are TRBV6-6 and TRBJ1-1, with TRBD1 identical over 8 bases. The sequence came from a man between 65 and 80 years old with acute or convalescent COVID-19. The sequenced sample was peripheral blood. The CDR3 DNA reads TGTGCCAGCAGTCTAGGGACAGGGAACACTGAAGCTTTCTTT. Translating gives CASSLGTGNTEAFF.